One and the same sample provided the 30 T cell receptor beta chains below, sequenced in a study of cytomegalovirus exposure and HLA in healthy donors. PCR primers comprised 60 Vbeta and 13 Jbeta primers. Clones were sequenced by immunoSEQ multiplex PCR, and TCRdb holds only the in-frame ones, with some missing. The sample shows 150,000 or so clones, roughly 80% of them seen only once. The specimen sequenced was PBMCs. All receptors derive from a man between 18 and 29 years old in good health and CMV-seropositive.

In DNA, the CDR3 is TGTGCCAGCCGACTAGCGGGATCAGTTGAGACCCAGTACTTC. Encoded protein: CASRLAGSVETQYF. The chain carries TRBV28 and TRBJ2-5; 11 nucleotides agree with TRBD2. The germline gives CDR1 MDHEN, CDR2 SYDVKM. The CDR3 sequence is 14 residues long. The V gene end was trimmed by 8 bases and the J gene end by 5 bases; junction bases not matched to a gene: 7.

Turning to this clone: Lacking the conserved final phenylalanine or tryptophan, this CDR3 likely reflects a read error. This chain links TRBV5-1 with TRBJ1-2; TRBD1 agrees at 10 bases. V lost 2 bases and J lost 8; bases outside the gene matches: 15. The CDR3 is 17 residues long. Germline assignment: CDR1 SGHRS and CDR2 YFSETQ. The CDR3 bases are TGCGCCAGCAGCTTAGATCCCGGGACAGGGGTCTCAGGCGGCTACACCTCC. Encoded protein: CASSLDPGTGVSGGYTS.

For the CDR3, the DNA is TGTGCCAGCAGCGGGAGTTGGACCTACGAGCAGTACTTC. Translation: CASSGSWTYEQYF. The chain couples TRBV6-5 to TRBJ2-5; weak D call: TRBD2 (6 bases). Matching the DNA end better, TRBJ2-7 makes the J call doubtful. In germline, CDR1 is MNHEY, CDR2 SVGAGI. The CDR3 has 13 amino acids.

The chain links TRBV18 to TRBJ1-2, with TRBD1 matching over 8 bases. J lost 6 bases, V lost 3 bases, and 9 bases had no gene match. The CDR3 length is 15 residues. Germline-derived CDR1 and CDR2 are KGHSH and LQKENI. The CDR3 reads CASSPRTGPGDGYTF. CDR3 DNA sequence: TGTGCCAGCTCACCCCGGACAGGGCCTGGGGATGGCTACACCTTC.

CDR3 nucleotides: TGCGCCAGCAGCTTGGGAGGAGTTGGGGCCAACGTCCTGACTTTC. It codes for CASSLGGVGANVLTF. The rearrangement uses TRBV5-1 and TRBJ2-6; D not certain. CDR1 and CDR2 from the germline V gene are SGHRS and YFSETQ. V lost 0 bases, J lost 3 bases, and 7 bases lay in between. The CDR3 covers 15 residues.

The chain couples TRBV29-1 to TRBJ2-7; 8 nucleotides agree with TRBD2. This CDR3 contains 13 residues. Per the germline V gene, CDR1 is SQVTM and CDR2 is ANQGSEA. The ends lost 8 bases at V and 4 bases at J; junction bases unmatched: 10. The CDR3 DNA sequence: TGCAGCTTCTCGGGAGGGAACAGTTACGAGCAGTACTTC. It encodes CSFSGGNSYEQYF.

J is TRBJ2-7 and V is TRBV21-1; the table's D call, TRBD1, was not checked against the DNA. TRBV21-1 is noted as a pseudogene. The CDR3 contains 13 residues. CDR3 coding DNA: TGTGCCAGCAGCAAAGAAGGGGGCCTCGAGCAGTACTTC. Protein: CASSKEGGLEQYF.

CDR3 sequence (DNA): TGTGCCAGCAGCTTAGCGAGGGGACTTTGGAATGAGCAGTTCTTC. It encodes CASSLARGLWNEQFF. The chain recombines TRBV7-6 with TRBJ2-1; D may be TRBD2 (6 bases). Trimming cost V 0 bases and J 7 bases, with 13 bases left between them. CDR3 length: 15 residues. Germline V gene lookup returns CDR1 SGHVS and CDR2 FNYEAQ.

V usage is TRBV6-1 and J usage is TRBJ2-3; D is uncertain. This CDR3 spans 12 amino acids. V was clipped by 5 bases and J by 2 bases, with 5 bases between them. The germline CDR1 and CDR2 sequences are MNHNS and SASEGT. This CDR3 reads CASSTNTDTQYF. In DNA, the CDR3 is TGTGCCAGCAGTACTAACACAGATACGCAGTATTTT.

V gene TRBV10-3 combines with J gene TRBJ1-4; possible D gene TRBD1, 6 bases. This CDR3 contains 15 residues. Per the germline V gene, CDR1 is ENHRY and CDR2 is SYGVKD. With 3 bases removed from V and 4 bases from J, the gap between germline ends came to 12 bases. The CDR3 DNA reads as TGTGCCATCAGTGAAGTGGGCAGGGGTAATGAAAAACTGTTTTTT. This codes for CAISEVGRGNEKLFF.

The gene calls are TRBV5-8 and TRBJ2-5; the D gene is possibly TRBD1 (5 bases). Germline V gene sequence: CDR1 SGHTS, CDR2 YDEGEE. The CDR3 runs to 14 residues. V was pared by 4 bases and J by 2 bases, with 12 bases between. In DNA, the CDR3 is TGTGCCAGCAGCCCGTTGACAGTGCAAGAGACCCAGTACTTC. Protein: CASSPLTVQETQYF.

J is TRBJ1-3 and V is TRBV30, with D possibly being TRBD1 (6 bases). Germline lookup yields CDR1 GTSNPN and CDR2 SVGIG (reference sequence). Trimming stripped 7 bases from V and 0 bases from J, with 13 bases between. The CDR3 runs 14 residues. CDR3 in amino acids: CALNRDPSGNTIYF. CDR3 DNA sequence: TGTGCCTTGAACAGGGACCCCTCTGGAAACACCATATATTTT.

The chain couples TRBV4-1 to TRBJ1-5; 10 bases align to TRBD1. CDR1 and CDR2 from the germline V gene are MGHRA and YSYEKL. This CDR3 contains 15 residues. V was clipped by 0 bases and J by 7 bases; unmatched bases: 3. The DNA of the CDR3 is TGCGCCAGCAGCCAAGATCAGACAGGGGGCCAGCCCCAGCATTTT. As protein: CASSQDQTGGQPQHF.

This rearrangement joins TRBV11-2 to TRBJ2-5; D not certain. Between the trimmed V and J ends, which lost 1 base and 6 bases, there was a span of 9 bases. The CDR3 contains 13 residues. Germline V gene lookup returns CDR1 SGHAT and CDR2 FQNNGV. The CDR3 sequence is CASSLGALKTQYF. DNA for the CDR3: TGTGCCAGCAGCTTAGGGGCCCTCAAGACCCAGTACTTC.

This clone has a single count. The CDR3 DNA reads as TGTGCCAGCAGATACAGACAGGGGCTGGAGACCCAGTACTTC. The encoded protein is CASRYRQGLETQYF. The gene calls are TRBV28 and TRBJ2-5; 8 bases are shared with TRBD1. Germline values: CDR1 MDHEN, CDR2 SYDVKM. V shed 6 bases, J shed 5 bases, and the junction held 8 bases outside the gene matches. This CDR3 is built from 14 residues.

V usage is TRBV10-3 and J usage is TRBJ1-3; 7 nucleotides line up with TRBD1. The germline V gene encodes CDR1 ENHRY and CDR2 SYGVKD. This CDR3 is 14 amino acids long. The V gene end was trimmed by 6 bases and the J gene end by 1 base; junction bases not matched to a gene: 3. Here the CDR3 reads CAIRQQGSGNTIYF. As DNA, the CDR3 is TGTGCCATCAGGCAACAGGGGTCTGGAAACACCATATATTTT.

The rearrangement links TRBV19 to TRBJ2-4; 9 bases match TRBD2. The germline CDR1 and CDR2 sequences are LNHDA and SQIVND (reference sequence). This CDR3 is built from 15 residues. Trimming took 1 base from V and 6 from J; bases not matched to a gene: 4. CDR3 bases: TGTGCCAGTAGTATAGGTGGCGGGAGGGGAAACATTCAGTACTTC. This gives the protein CASSIGGGRGNIQYF.

This clone was seen only once. The V gene is TRBV5-1, the J gene TRBJ2-7; TRBD2 matches at 10 bases. Germline V gene lookup returns CDR1 SGHRS and CDR2 YFSETQ. The CDR3 has 15 residues. J gave up 7 bases and V 0 bases, and 7 bases lay outside the gene matches. For the CDR3, the DNA is TGCGCCAGCAGCTTGGTGTTAGCGGGAGGTGAAGAGCAGTACTTC. Translated: CASSLVLAGGEEQYF.

The rearrangement links TRBV28 to TRBJ2-7; maybe TRBD2 (5 bases). CDR1 and CDR2 from the germline V gene are MDHEN and SYDVKM. Deletions cut 1 base from V and 2 bases from J, with 12 bases between. The CDR3 runs to 15 residues. The CDR3 protein is CASSLYPDGTYEQYF. The CDR3 bases are TGTGCCAGCAGTTTATACCCCGACGGGACCTACGAGCAGTACTTC.

J is TRBJ2-2 and V is TRBV2, with a tentative D call TRBD2 (5 bases). The germline CDR1 and CDR2 sequences are SNHLY and FYNNEI. The CDR3 is 15 amino acids. V lost 6 bases to trimming and J lost 1 base, with 12 bases between them. CDR3 coding DNA: TGTGCCAGCAGCGATAACACTAGGAACACCGGGGAGCTGTTTTTT. Translated: CASSDNTRNTGELFF. The complete variable domain, with remaining parts taken from reference TRBV2 and TRBJ2-2, reads EPEVTQTPSHQVTQMGQEVILRCVPISNHLYFYWYRQILGQKVEFLVSFYNNEISEKSEIFDDQFSVERPDGSNFTLKIRSTKLEDSAMYFCASSDNTRNTGELFFGEGSRLTVL.

The chain uses TRBV7-8 and TRBJ2-5; 9 bases align to TRBD1. With the DNA end fitting TRBJ2-7 better, the J assignment may be wrong. The CDR3 covers 15 residues. Germline CDR1 reads SGHVS; CDR2 reads FQNEAQ. The CDR3, as DNA: TGTGCCAGCAGCTCGGGTCGACAGGGGGTCTACGAGCAGTACTTC. Its translation is CASSSGRQGVYEQYF.

In the case of this clone: Sequence at one end of the junction differs from germline and may be a read error. This CDR3 is also generated by other DNA sequences in the sample. The CDR3 region is CASSSPTGWPNTEAFF. As DNA, the CDR3 is TGTGCCAGCAGCAGCCCTACAGGGTGGCCGAACACCGAAGCTTTCTTT. The J gene is TRBJ1-1, the V gene TRBV27; TRBD1 might be the D (6 bases). CDR1 and CDR2 from the germline V gene are MNHEY and SMNVEV (reference sequence). The length of the CDR3 is 16 residues.

CDR3 DNA: TGCAGCGTTGGACATGGCAAAAACATTCAGTACTTC. Encoded protein: CSVGHGKNIQYF. V and J are TRBV29-1 and TRBJ2-4; no clear D gene. Germline lookup yields CDR1 SQVTM and CDR2 ANQGSEA. This CDR3 is 12 amino acids long. Trimming took off 4 bases at V and 3 bases at J, with 7 bases between the two ends. Based on the CDR3 plus reference TRBV29-1 and TRBJ2-4, the full variable domain is SAVISQKPSRDICQRGTSLTIQCQVDSQVTMMFWYRQQPGQSLTLIATANQGSEATYESGFVIDKFPISRPNLTFSTLTVSNMSPEDSSIYLCSVGHGKNIQYFGAGTRLSVL.

The genes are TRBV7-2 and TRBJ1-2, with 7 nucleotides matching TRBD1. The CDR3 contains 15 residues. V shed 4 bases and J 5 bases; nucleotides not matched to a gene: 10. The germline V gene encodes CDR1 SGHTA and CDR2 FQGNSA. The CDR3 region is CASSYYRQGVYGYTF. As DNA, the CDR3 is TGTGCCAGCAGCTACTACCGACAGGGCGTTTATGGCTACACCTTC. Full variable domain (outside the CDR3, taken from reference TRBV7-2 and TRBJ1-2): GAGVSQSPSNKVTEKGKDVELRCDPISGHTALYWYRQSLGQGLEFLIYFQGNSAPDKSGLPSDRFSAERTGGSVSTLTIQRTQQEDSAVYLCASSYYRQGVYGYTFGSGTRLTVV.

The rearrangement uses TRBV7-7 and TRBJ2-1; the match to TRBD2 covers 7 bases. This CDR3 spans 16 amino acids. The trim removed 3 bases at V and 3 bases at J, leaving 8 bases unmatched. Per the germline V gene, CDR1 is SSHAT and CDR2 is FNYEAQ (reference sequence). The CDR3 region has the DNA TGTGCCAGCAGCTTGGGGGGAGGGAGTAACTACAATGAGCAGTTCTTC. It translates to CASSLGGGSNYNEQFF.

The gene calls are TRBV15 and TRBJ2-1; 12 bases line up with TRBD1. Germline loops: CDR1 LNHNV, CDR2 YYDKDF (reference sequence). CDR3 length: 20 residues. The V gene end was trimmed by 3 bases and the J gene end by 1 base; junction bases not matched to a gene: 13. CDR3 protein: CATSSTSGTGGFGSYNEQFF. Written as DNA, the CDR3 is TGTGCCACCAGCAGCACTTCCGGGACAGGGGGCTTCGGGTCCTACAATGAGCAGTTCTTC. The full variable domain, with the rest looked up from reference TRBV15 and TRBJ2-1, is DAMVIQNPRYQVTQFGKPVTLSCSQTLNHNVMYWYQQKSSQAPKLLFHYYDKDFNNEADTPDNFQSRRPNTSFCFLDIRSPGLGDTAMYLCATSSTSGTGGFGSYNEQFFGPGTRLTVL.

The chain carries TRBV18 and TRBJ2-2, with D maybe TRBD2 (6 bases). V lost 3 bases to trimming and J lost 6 bases, with 8 bases between them. The CDR3 has 13 residues. Germline CDR1 is KGHSH and CDR2 is LQKENI. The CDR3 loop reads CASSPGGAGELFF. In nucleotides, the CDR3 is TGTGCCAGCTCACCTGGAGGGGCCGGGGAGCTGTTTTTT.

The V gene is TRBV7-8, the J gene TRBJ2-1; 7 nucleotides match TRBD1. CDR3 length: 16 residues. Trimming cost V 6 bases and J 9 bases; bases outside gene matches: 17. Germline assignment: CDR1 SGHVS and CDR2 FQNEAQ. The CDR3 reads CASRPHTGDLGTEQFF. The CDR3 DNA sequence: TGTGCCAGCAGGCCCCATACAGGGGATCTTGGGACTGAGCAGTTCTTC.

The chain combines TRBV5-1 with TRBJ2-6; the D gene is possibly TRBD1 (5 bases). CDR3 length: 17 residues. V gave up 0 bases and J gave up 1 base, with 11 bases separating them. Germline V gene lookup returns CDR1 SGHRS and CDR2 YFSETQ. Here the CDR3 DNA reads TGCGCCAGCAGCTTGGCGGCACGGACATCTGGGGCCAACGTCCTGACTTTC. This sequence encodes CASSLAARTSGANVLTF.

The chain has TRBV6-1 and TRBJ1-2; D perhaps matches TRBD1 (6 bases). The CDR3 is made up of 13 amino acids. Trimming took 9 bases from V and 7 from J, leaving 18 bases between them. The germline CDR1 and CDR2 sequences are MNHNS and SASEGT. The CDR3 loop is CASLTWDTPGYTF. As DNA, the CDR3 is TGTGCCAGTCTCACCTGGGACACGCCTGGCTACACCTTC.